These T cell receptor beta chains were read from a single sample in a study of blood T cell repertoires in COVID-19. The table came from immunoSEQ multiplex PCR; TCRdb's copy has only in-frame clones and leaves some out. This repertoire shows approximately 220,000 clones, 83% found once; its top ten account for 4.5% to 5%. Material: PBMCs or T cells enriched from blood (not recorded which). These receptors were taken from a woman between 45 and 60 years old who had been exposed to COVID-19. The CDR3 runs from the conserved cysteine through the conserved F or W. A D gene is named only where the DNA matches it firmly. Size is stated for part of the rows, as once, few or many counts, or as a class when the clone is expanded.

clone_size d_call j_call v_call cdr3_length cdr3_aa cdr3_nt
NA TRBD2 TRBJ2-5 TRBV13 17 CASSRLAGLADQETQYF TGTGCCAGCAGCCGGCTTGCGGGACTAGCGGACCAAGAGACCCAGTACTTC
NA NA TRBJ1-2 TRBV27 14 CASSLSKGDYGYTF TGTGCCAGCAGTTTATCCAAGGGAGACTATGGCTACACCTTC
once TRBD2 TRBJ2-3 TRBV28 12 CASSLGTSGEYF TGTGCCAGCAGTTTAGGGACTAGCGGGGAGTATTTT
NA TRBD1 TRBJ2-5 TRBV9 14 CASSVGGGGETQYF TGTGCCAGCAGCGTAGGAGGGGGCGGAGAGACCCAGTACTTC
NA NA TRBJ1-2 TRBV27 14 CASSLSPGGGGYTF TGTGCCAGCAGTTTATCCCCCGGGGGTGGCGGCTACACCTTC
few NA TRBJ1-5 TRBV5-6 16 CASSSGRRGWLQPQHF TGTGCCAGCAGCTCTGGCAGGAGGGGTTGGTTGCAGCCCCAGCATTTT
NA NA TRBJ2-5 TRBV9 14 CASSQGDRRETQYF TGTGCCAGCAGCCAAGGCGACAGGAGGGAGACCCAGTACTTC
NA NA TRBJ2-4 TRBV19 14 CASGPQGAKNIQYF TGTGCCAGTGGACCCCAGGGGGCCAAAAACATTCAGTACTTC
NA NA TRBJ1-2 TRBV28 12 CASSSQPDGYTF TGTGCCAGCAGTTCGCAACCGGATGGCTACACCTTC
NA NA TRBJ1-5 TRBV6-4 15 CASSETGESNQPQHF TGTGCCAGTTCCGAGACGGGGGAATCGAATCAGCCCCAGCATTTT
NA NA TRBJ1-2 TRBV11-2 14 CASSHPEGSYGYTF TGTGCCAGCAGCCACCCCGAGGGAAGCTATGGCTACACCTTC
few NA TRBJ1-1 TRBV7-8 14 CASSSDLGDTEAFF TGTGCCAGCAGCTCCGACCTAGGGGACACTGAAGCTTTCTTT
few NA TRBJ2-7 TRBV5-1 13 CASKRQENYEQYF TGCGCCAGCAAACGACAGGAGAACTACGAGCAGTACTTC
once NA TRBJ1-2 TRBV7-2 13 CASSRGGGFGYTF TGTGCCAGCAGCCGCGGGGGGGGATTTGGCTACACCTTC
few TRBD1 TRBJ1-6 TRBV19 16 CASGDRGQRDNSPLHF TGTGCCAGTGGGGACAGGGGGCAAAGGGATAATTCACCCCTCCACTTT
NA TRBD1 TRBJ1-3 TRBV7-6 17 CASSLLHWTGSGNTIYF TGTGCCAGCAGCTTATTACACTGGACAGGGAGTGGAAACACCATATATTTT
NA NA TRBJ1-3 TRBV3-1/TRBV3-2 14 CASSSQGFGNTIYF TGTGCCAGCAGCTCGCAGGGATTTGGAAACACCATATATTTT
NA TRBD2 TRBJ2-2 TRBV5-1 16 CASSRGLAGEVGELFF TGCGCCAGCAGTCGGGGATTAGCGGGGGAAGTCGGGGAGCTGTTTTTT
NA NA TRBJ1-1 TRBV29-1 13 CSVEGRLNTEAFF TGCAGCGTTGAGGGCAGGTTGAACACTGAAGCTTTCTTT
NA NA TRBJ2-6 TRBV18 16 CASSATGYSGANVLTF TGTGCCAGCTCCGCTACAGGATACTCTGGGGCCAACGTCCTGACTTTC
NA NA TRBJ2-3 TRBV5-6 16 CASSLAVGTSTDTQYF TGTGCCAGCAGCTTGGCGGTCGGGACAAGCACAGATACGCAGTATTTT
NA TRBD2 TRBJ2-6 TRBV28 17 CASTPGLALTGANVLTF TGTGCCAGCACGCCGGGACTAGCGTTGACTGGGGCCAACGTCCTGACTTTC
NA NA TRBJ1-5 TRBV2 15 CASSAGDLSNQPQHF TGTGCCAGCAGTGCAGGGGATTTAAGCAATCAGCCCCAGCATTTT
NA NA TRBJ2-2 TRBV3-1/TRBV3-2 13 CASSQVADGELFF TGTGCCAGCAGCCAAGTGGCCGACGGGGAGCTGTTTTTT
many TRBD2 TRBJ2-2 TRBV6-4 17 CASSRASGDANTGELFF TGTGCCAGCAGTAGAGCTAGCGGGGACGCGAACACCGGGGAGCTGTTTTTT
NA NA TRBJ1-1 TRBV30 13 CAWSGQTNTEAFF TGTGCCTGGAGCGGACAGACTAACACTGAAGCTTTCTTT
NA NA TRBJ1-2 TRBV18 15 CASSAKVSGSNGYTF TGTGCCAGCTCAGCAAAGGTATCGGGGTCTAATGGCTACACCTTC
NA TRBD1 TRBJ1-2 TRBV19 14 CASSMSWDRYGYTF TGTGCCAGTAGTATGAGCTGGGACAGATATGGCTACACCTTC
NA NA TRBJ1-3 TRBV30 14 CAWSVPGFGNTIYF TGTGCCTGGAGTGTCCCAGGGTTTGGAAACACCATATATTTT
NA TRBD1 TRBJ1-5 TRBV7-9 15 CASLSRDRGLGPQHF TGTGCCAGCCTCTCCCGGGACAGGGGGCTCGGGCCCCAGCATTTT
NA NA TRBJ2-1 TRBV5-6 14 CASSLLAGYNEQFF TGTGCCAGCAGCTTGTTGGCGGGGTACAATGAGCAGTTCTTC
NA NA TRBJ2-3 TRBV4-3 15 CASSQTGTRGNTQYF TGCGCCAGCAGCCAAACAGGGACGAGGGGGAATACGCAGTATTTT
NA NA TRBJ2-3 TRBV19 14 CASSALDGTDTQYF TGTGCCAGTAGTGCCCTAGACGGCACAGATACGCAGTATTTT
NA NA TRBJ2-3 TRBV28 15 CASTPRRWVTDTQYF TGTGCCAGCACCCCCCGGAGGTGGGTCACAGATACGCAGTATTTT
NA NA TRBJ2-1 TRBV25-1 14 CASSKPSSYNEQFF TGTGCCAGCAGTAAACCTAGCTCCTACAATGAGCAGTTCTTC
NA TRBD1 TRBJ1-5 TRBV2 13 CASRQGWNQPQHF TGTGCCAGCAGACAGGGGTGGAATCAGCCCCAGCATTTT
once NA TRBJ2-1 TRBV6-5 15 CASSDSGGPYNEQFF TGTGCCAGCAGCGATTCGGGGGGCCCCTACAATGAGCAGTTCTTC
NA NA TRBJ1-2 TRBV18 14 CASSPDRTNYGYTF TGTGCCAGCTCACCGGACAGAACCAACTATGGCTACACCTTC